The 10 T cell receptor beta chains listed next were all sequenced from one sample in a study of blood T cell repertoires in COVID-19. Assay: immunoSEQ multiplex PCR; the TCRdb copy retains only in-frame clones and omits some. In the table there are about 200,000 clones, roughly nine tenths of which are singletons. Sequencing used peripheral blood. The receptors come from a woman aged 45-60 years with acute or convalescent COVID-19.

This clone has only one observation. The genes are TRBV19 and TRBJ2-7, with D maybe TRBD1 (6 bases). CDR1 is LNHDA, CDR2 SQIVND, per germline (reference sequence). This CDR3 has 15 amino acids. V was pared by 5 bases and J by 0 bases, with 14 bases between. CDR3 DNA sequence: TGTGCCAGTAGTTCACAGGGTGGGGACTCCTACGAGCAGTACTTC. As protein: CASSSQGGDSYEQYF.

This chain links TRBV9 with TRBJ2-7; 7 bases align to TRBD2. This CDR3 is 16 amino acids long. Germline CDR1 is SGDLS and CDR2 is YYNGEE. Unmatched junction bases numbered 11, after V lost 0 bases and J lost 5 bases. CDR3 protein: CASSVAGGGLSDEQYF. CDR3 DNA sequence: TGTGCCAGCAGCGTAGCTGGGGGAGGGCTTTCTGACGAGCAGTACTTC. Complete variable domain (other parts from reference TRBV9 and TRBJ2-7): DSGVTQTPKHLITATGQRVTLRCSPRSGDLSVYWYQQSLDQGLQFLIQYYNGEERAKGNILERFSAQQFPDLHSELNLSSLELGDSALYFCASSVAGGGLSDEQYFGPGTRLTVT.

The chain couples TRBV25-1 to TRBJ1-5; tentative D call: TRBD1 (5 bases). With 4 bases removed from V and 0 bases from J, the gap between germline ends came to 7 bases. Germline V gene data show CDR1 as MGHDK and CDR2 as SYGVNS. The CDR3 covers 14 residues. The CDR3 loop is CASSGQNSNQPQHF. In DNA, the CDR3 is TGTGCCAGCAGTGGACAGAATAGCAATCAGCCCCAGCATTTT.

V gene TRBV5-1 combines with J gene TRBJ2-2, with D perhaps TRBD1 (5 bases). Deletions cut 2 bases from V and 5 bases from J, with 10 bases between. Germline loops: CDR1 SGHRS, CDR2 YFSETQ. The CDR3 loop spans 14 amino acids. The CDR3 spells CASSFRGDTGELFF. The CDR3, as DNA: TGCGCCAGCAGCTTTAGGGGCGATACCGGGGAGCTGTTTTTT.

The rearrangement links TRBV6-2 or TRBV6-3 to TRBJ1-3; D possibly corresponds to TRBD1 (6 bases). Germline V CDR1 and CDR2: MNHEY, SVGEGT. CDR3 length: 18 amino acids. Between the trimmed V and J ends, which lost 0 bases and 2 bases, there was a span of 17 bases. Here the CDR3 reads CASSYSGFFRGAGNTIYF. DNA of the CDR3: TGTGCCAGCAGTTACTCCGGTTTTTTCAGGGGAGCTGGAAACACCATATATTTT.

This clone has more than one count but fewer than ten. In DNA, the CDR3 is TGCGCCAGCAGCTCCATCAGGGGGCTGAGTACTGAAGCTTTCTTT. It specifies CASSSIRGLSTEAFF. This chain links TRBV5-1 with TRBJ1-1, with TRBD1 identical over 8 bases. Germline assignment: CDR1 SGHRS and CDR2 YFSETQ. The CDR3 spans 15 residues. With 3 bases clipped from V and 5 bases from J, the junction kept 9 bases outside the gene matches.

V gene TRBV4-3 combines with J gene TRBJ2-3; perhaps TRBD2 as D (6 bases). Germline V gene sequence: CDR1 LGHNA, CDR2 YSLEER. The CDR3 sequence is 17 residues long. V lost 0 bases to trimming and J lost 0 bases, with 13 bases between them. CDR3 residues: CASSQDRSGWSTDTQYF. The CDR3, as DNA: TGCGCCAGCAGCCAAGATCGGAGCGGGTGGAGCACAGATACGCAGTATTTT.

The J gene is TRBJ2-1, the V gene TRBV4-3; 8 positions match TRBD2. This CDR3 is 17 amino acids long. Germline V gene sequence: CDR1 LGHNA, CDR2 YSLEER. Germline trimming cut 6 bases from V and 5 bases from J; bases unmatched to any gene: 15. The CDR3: CASSPFREGSMNNEQFF. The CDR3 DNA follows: TGCGCCAGCAGTCCTTTTCGGGAGGGGTCAATGAACAATGAGCAGTTCTTC.

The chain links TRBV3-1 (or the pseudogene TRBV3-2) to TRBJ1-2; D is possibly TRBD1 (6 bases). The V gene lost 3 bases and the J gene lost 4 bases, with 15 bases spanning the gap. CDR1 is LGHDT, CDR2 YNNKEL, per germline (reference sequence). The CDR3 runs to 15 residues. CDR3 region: CASSHRQAEGYGYTF. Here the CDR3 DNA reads TGTGCCAGCAGCCACAGACAGGCCGAGGGCTATGGCTACACCTTC.

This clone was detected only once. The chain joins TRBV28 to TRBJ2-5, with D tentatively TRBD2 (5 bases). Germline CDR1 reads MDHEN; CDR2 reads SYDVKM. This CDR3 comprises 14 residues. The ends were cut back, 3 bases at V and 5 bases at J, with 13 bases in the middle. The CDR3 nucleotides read TGTGCCAGCAGTTTCGACTATCTTGGGGAGACCCAGTACTTC. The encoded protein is CASSFDYLGETQYF. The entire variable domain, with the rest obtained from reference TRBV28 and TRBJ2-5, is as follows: DVKVTQSSRYLVKRTGEKVFLECVQDMDHENMFWYRQDPGLGLRLIYFSYDVKMKEKGDIPEGYSVSREKKERFSLILESASTNQTSMYLCASSFDYLGETQYFGPGTRLLVL.